Listed below are T cell receptor beta chains from one sample, sequenced in a study of shared clonotypes between healthy human individuals. Using immunoSEQ multiplex PCR, the repertoire was profiled, and TCRdb retains in-frame clones only, with some absent. The repertoire has approximately 810,000 clones, about 91% of them found once; the top ten carry around 24%. Sequenced input: naive CD8+ T cells sorted from blood. The receptors here all came from a young man in good health. Each CDR3 is given with its conserved first and last residue. D genes are given only for firm matches. Not every row has a clone size; where given, it reads once, few, many or a size class.

clone_size,d_call,v_call,j_call,cdr3_aa,cdr3_nt
.,.,TRBV2,TRBJ2-6,CAGAVGAGANVLTF,TGTGCCGGGGCAGTGGGGGCTGGGGCCAACGTCCTGACTTTC
.,TRBD2,TRBV9,TRBJ2-1,CASSLLAGSGRNEQFF,TGTGCCAGCAGCTTACTAGCGGGAAGTGGGAGGAATGAGCAGTTCTTC
.,TRBD2,TRBV5-5,TRBJ2-1,CASSPRLAGAYPEQFF,TGTGCCAGCAGCCCACGACTAGCGGGAGCTTACCCTGAGCAGTTCTTC
.,TRBD1,TRBV19,TRBJ2-1,CASRRTGINSYNEQFF,TGTGCCAGTAGGCGGACAGGGATTAATTCCTACAATGAGCAGTTCTTC
few,.,TRBV25-1,TRBJ2-5,CASSKQETQYF,TGTGCCAGTTCTAAGCAAGAGACCCAGTACTTC
.,TRBD1,TRBV5-1,TRBJ2-4,CASSYGTARSIQYF,TGCGCCAGCAGCTACGGGACAGCTAGGAGCATTCAGTACTTC
.,.,TRBV7-6,TRBJ2-7,CASSLGSSSYEQYF,TGTGCCAGCAGCTTAGGGTCCAGCTCCTACGAGCAGTACTTC
.,.,TRBV7-2,TRBJ1-4,CASSFGDEKLFF,TGTGCCAGCAGCTTCGGGGATGAAAAACTGTTTTTT
.,.,TRBV5-5,TRBJ2-7,CASQEGAYEQYF,TGTGCCAGCCAGGAGGGGGCCTACGAGCAGTACTTC
.,TRBD2,TRBV6-1,TRBJ2-3,CAVQRETVADTQYF,TGTGCCGTCCAGCGGGAAACAGTGGCAGATACGCAGTATTTT
.,.,TRBV7-2,TRBJ1-1,CASSLFRVSEAFF,TGTGCCAGCAGCTTATTCAGGGTCTCTGAAGCTTTCTTT
.,.,TRBV18,TRBJ1-4,CASSPSTTNEKLFF,TGTGCCAGCTCACCTAGTACAACTAATGAAAAACTGTTTTTT
.,.,TRBV25-1,TRBJ2-7,CASSGFVYRDGPGDEQYF,TGTGCCAGCAGTGGATTTGTATATCGGGACGGTCCCGGGGACGAGCAGTACTTC
.,.,TRBV7-8,TRBJ1-5,CASSLRQEAQPQHF,TGTGCCAGCAGCTTACGACAGGAGGCTCAGCCCCAGCATTTT
.,.,TRBV27,TRBJ2-7,CASSLGGSYEQYF,TGTGCCAGCAGTTTAGGAGGGTCCTACGAGCAGTACTTC
.,.,TRBV7-9,TRBJ2-7,CASSEHTRRENYEQYF,TGTGCCAGCAGCGAACACACCCGCAGGGAAAATTACGAGCAGTACTTC
.,.,TRBV27,TRBJ2-1,CASSQRWTAFSYNEQFF,TGTGCCAGCAGCCAAAGGTGGACAGCCTTTTCCTACAATGAGCAGTTCTTC
.,TRBD2,TRBV7-9,TRBJ2-7,CASSSPGTSGSGTEQYF,TGTGCCAGCAGCTCACCCGGGACTAGCGGGAGCGGGACCGAGCAGTACTTC
.,.,TRBV4-3,TRBJ2-1,CASSQEPQLGSNEQFF,TGCGCCAGCAGCCAAGAGCCCCAACTAGGTAGCAATGAGCAGTTCTTC
.,.,TRBV4-1,TRBJ2-4,CASSQDKMSAKNIQYF,TGCGCCAGCAGCCAGGATAAGATGTCAGCCAAAAACATTCAGTACTTC
.,TRBD2,TRBV25-1,TRBJ2-1,CASSPTSGLYNEQFF,TGTGCCAGCAGTCCCACTAGCGGTCTCTACAATGAGCAGTTCTTC
.,TRBD1,TRBV15,TRBJ1-4,CATRDLTGTAKLYNEKLFF,TGTGCCACCCGGGACCTCACCGGGACAGCAAAACTATATAATGAAAAACTGTTTTTT
.,.,TRBV4-3,TRBJ2-7,CASSQVGQLPLYEQYF,TGCGCCAGCAGCCAAGTAGGACAGCTCCCACTCTACGAGCAGTACTTC
.,TRBD1,TRBV4-3,TRBJ2-2,CASSQDLQGANTGELFF,TGCGCCAGCAGCCAAGATCTACAGGGGGCGAACACCGGGGAGCTGTTTTTT
.,.,TRBV5-5,TRBJ2-7,CASSLAGELRYEQYF,TGTGCCAGCAGCTTGGCGGGGGAGCTACGTTACGAGCAGTACTTC
.,TRBD2,TRBV7-2,TRBJ2-1,CASSLPRELAEHYNEQFF,TGTGCCAGCAGCTTACCCCGGGAACTAGCGGAACACTACAATGAGCAGTTCTTC
.,.,TRBV6-1,TRBJ2-7,CASILQGHEQYF,TGTGCCAGCATTCTACAGGGTCACGAGCAGTACTTC
.,.,TRBV4-1,TRBJ1-4,CASSPRSGPTNEKLFF,TGCGCCAGCAGCCCGAGGTCTGGACCAACTAATGAAAAACTGTTTTTT
.,.,TRBV28,TRBJ2-1,CASSLTDEQFF,TGTGCCAGCAGTTTAACAGATGAGCAGTTCTTC
once,.,TRBV6-1,TRBJ1-4,CASSEAYLGAGSEKLFF,TGTGCCAGCAGTGAAGCGTACCTCGGAGCAGGGAGTGAAAAACTGTTTTTT
.,TRBD2,TRBV11-2,TRBJ2-2,CASSLTGFAGELNGELFF,TGTGCCAGCAGCTTAACAGGATTCGCGGGAGAGCTGAACGGGGAGCTGTTTTTT
once,TRBD2,TRBV9,TRBJ2-7,CASSPGTSVSYEQYF,TGTGCCAGCAGCCCGGGGACTAGCGTCTCCTACGAGCAGTACTTC
.,.,TRBV29-1,TRBJ2-1,CSVEGGVLNNEQFF,TGCAGCGTTGAAGGCGGGGTACTCAATAATGAGCAGTTCTTC
.,TRBD2,TRBV4-2,TRBJ2-3,CASSQGGLAGYRGEDTQYF,TGTGCCAGCAGCCAAGGGGGACTAGCGGGCTATCGAGGGGAAGATACGCAGTATTTT
many,.,TRBV9,TRBJ2-3,CASSLIDSSTDTQYF,TGTGCCAGCAGCCTCATAGATTCTAGCACAGATACGCAGTATTTT
.,.,TRBV7-6,TRBJ2-7,CASSLKDSSYEQYF,TGTGCCAGCAGCTTAAAGGACAGCTCCTACGAGCAGTACTTC
once,.,TRBV9,TRBJ1-1,CASSVAREGTEAFF,TGTGCCAGCAGCGTAGCTCGGGAGGGCACTGAAGCTTTCTTT
.,.,TRBV27,TRBJ1-4,CASSLGFGEKLFF,TGTGCCAGCAGTTTGGGCTTCGGTGAAAAACTGTTTTTT
.,.,TRBV29-1,TRBJ1-4,CSVIDRTNEKLFF,TGCAGCGTTATCGACAGGACTAATGAAAAACTGTTTTTT
.,TRBD2,TRBV15,TRBJ2-1,CATRERLAGSYNEQFF,TGTGCCACGCGCGAGAGATTAGCGGGCTCCTACAATGAGCAGTTCTTC
.,.,TRBV27,TRBJ2-1,CASSLLAPPSNEQFF,TGTGCCAGCAGTTTATTAGCCCCCCCGAGCAATGAGCAGTTCTTC
.,TRBD2,TRBV9,TRBJ2-7,CASSASGRRDEQYF,TGTGCCAGCAGCGCTAGCGGGAGGCGCGACGAGCAGTACTTC
.,.,TRBV4-1,TRBJ1-1,CASSQDPGGGLNTEAFF,TGCGCCAGCAGCCAAGATCCCGGTGGGGGGCTGAACACTGAAGCTTTCTTT
.,TRBD2,TRBV27,TRBJ2-3,CASSGGLGPNTDTQYF,TGTGCCAGCAGTGGGGGACTAGGCCCCAACACAGATACGCAGTATTTT
once,.,TRBV6-6,TRBJ1-1,CASSSRAGANTEAFF,TGTGCCAGCAGTTCCAGGGCGGGGGCGAACACTGAAGCTTTCTTT
.,TRBD1,TRBV14,TRBJ2-7,CASSQHRDRDLYEQYF,TGTGCCAGCAGCCAACATAGGGACAGGGACCTCTACGAGCAGTACTTC
.,TRBD2,TRBV27,TRBJ2-3,CATRPSGSDGTDTQYF,TGTGCCACCCGTCCAAGCGGGAGCGATGGCACAGATACGCAGTATTTT
.,TRBD2,TRBV6-1,TRBJ2-7,CASRTSGAGSYEQYF,TGTGCCAGCAGGACTAGCGGGGCTGGCTCCTACGAGCAGTACTTC
once,TRBD2,TRBV7-9,TRBJ2-5,CASSPWEGQETQYF,TGTGCCAGCAGCCCATGGGAGGGCCAAGAGACCCAGTACTTC
.,TRBD2,TRBV2,TRBJ2-1,CASTDGLGLSYNEQFF,TGTGCCAGCACCGACGGACTAGGTCTGTCCTACAATGAGCAGTTCTTC
.,.,TRBV28,TRBJ1-1,CASSRDGLNTEAFF,TGTGCCAGCAGCAGGGACGGACTGAACACTGAAGCTTTCTTT
.,.,TRBV4-3,TRBJ2-7,CASSQSGLDPRREQYF,TGCGCCAGCAGCCAGTCAGGGCTGGACCCACGCCGCGAGCAGTACTTC
.,.,TRBV4-3,TRBJ2-1,CASSQDLGRGEDDEQFF,TGCGCCAGCAGCCAAGATCTTGGGCGGGGAGAGGACGATGAGCAGTTCTTC
.,.,TRBV30,TRBJ2-7,CAWSVGAGRYEQYF,TGTGCCTGGAGTGTGGGGGCAGGGCGCTACGAGCAGTACTTC
.,.,TRBV5-4,TRBJ2-7,CASSLVGEQYF,TGTGCCAGCAGCTTGGTTGGCGAGCAGTACTTC
.,.,TRBV7-9,TRBJ2-1,CASSSRLVSSYNEQFF,TGTGCCAGCAGCTCCCGACTAGTGAGCTCCTACAATGAGCAGTTCTTC
.,TRBD1,TRBV29-1,TRBJ2-5,CSVSDRASSQETQYF,TGCAGCGTATCCGACAGGGCCTCCTCCCAAGAAACCCAGTACTTC
.,TRBD1,TRBV23-1,TRBJ2-7,CASSQPDSQDRETYEQYF,TGCGCCAGCAGTCAACCAGACTCACAGGACAGGGAGACCTACGAGCAGTACTTC
.,.,TRBV14,TRBJ2-2,CASSQDEGSNTGELFF,TGTGCCAGCAGCCAAGATGAGGGATCGAACACCGGGGAGCTGTTTTTT